The entry below gives a single T cell receptor beta chain sequence along with its context. Using immunoSEQ multiplex PCR, the repertoire was profiled, and TCRdb retains in-frame clones only, with some absent. The table has around 330,000 clones, under 90% seen once. This specimen belongs to a study of blood T cell repertoires in COVID-19. In the study overall: Samples representing acute and convalescent COVID-19 were sourced from the United States, Italy and Spain. Sources were T cells, B-cell-depleted T cells, or PBMCs; the material itself was cDNA or gDNA.

Germline loops: CDR1 LNHDA, CDR2 SQIVND (reference sequence). The CDR3 has 16 amino acids. V gave up 5 bases and J gave up 4 bases, with 17 bases separating them. The receptor's source is a man aged 60 to 75 who had recovered from COVID-19. The chain couples TRBV19 to TRBJ1-4; D not resolved. The sequencing input was PBMCs or T cells enriched from blood (not recorded which). CDR3: CASSSPPGSYNEKLFF. The CDR3 DNA reads TGTGCCAGTAGTTCTCCACCCGGGAGCTATAATGAAAAACTGTTTTTT.